The clone carrying this T cell receptor beta chain has a count of ten or more. Its antigen is unknown. The sample belongs to a study of regulatory T cells in long-lasting Graves disease. Whole-study context: Patients with new Graves' disease had used antithyroid drugs below 3 months. Whole-study findings and limits: With persistent disease, TRBV28, TRBJ1-2 and TRBJ2-5 were the favored segments.

V gave up 4 bases and J gave up 4 bases, with 14 bases separating them. Germline values: CDR1 MNHNS, CDR2 SASEGT. The length of the CDR3 is 15 residues. This sample's time point: newly diagnosed GD, antithyroid drugs for less than 3 months. Isolated PBMC RNA provided the starting material for the TCR library. Sequencing libraries for TCR beta were prepared with iRepertoire HTBI primers and Arm-PCR of CDR3 regions. TCRdb used MiXCR to reprocess the multiplex PCR reads, holding one entry per CDR3 protein. Among under 250,000 distinct CDR3 sequences listed, roughly 19% were seen once. These data are also associated with another study on T cells in Graves' hyperthyroidism and ophthalmopathy. This second study says: A set of HTBI primers served as the primers for a first-round RT-PCR of the TCR CDR3.

The sequence derives from a woman aged 25 to 39 with Graves disease. The rearrangement joins TRBV6-1 to TRBJ1-5; weak D call: TRBD1 (6 bases). The sequencing here drew on peripheral blood mononuclear cells (PBMCs), taken at new diagnosis, from a patient treated with antithyroid drugs. The CDR3 DNA sequence: TGTGCCAGCAGTGTTCAGGGAGGGGGGAATCAGCCCCAGCATTTT. Translated: CASSVQGGGNQPQHF.